Below are 20 T cell receptor beta chains sequenced from a single sample in a study of shared clonotypes between healthy human individuals. TCRdb's copy holds only in-frame clones and misses some; the assay was immunoSEQ multiplex PCR. The table includes some 500,000 clones, more than 95% detected once. Sequencing was performed on naive CD4+ T cells sorted from blood. Noted subset: CD45RA+ positively selected. The receptors stem from a woman aged 25 to 45 in good health.

The rearrangement uses TRBV7-3 and TRBJ2-7, with 10 nucleotides matching TRBD2. CDR3 length: 14 residues. Germline loops: CDR1 SGHTA, CDR2 FQGTGA. With 8 bases clipped from V and 0 bases from J, the junction kept 4 bases outside the gene matches. This chain's CDR3 is CASARTSGSYEQYF. CDR3 in DNA: TGTGCCAGCGCTAGGACTAGCGGCTCCTACGAGCAGTACTTC. The variable domain in full, completed from reference TRBV7-3 and TRBJ2-7, reads GAGVSQTPSNKVTEKGKYVELRCDPISGHTALYWYRQSLGQGPEFLIYFQGTGAADDSGLPNDRFFAVRPEGSVSTLKIQRTERGDSAVYLCASARTSGSYEQYFGPGTRLTVT.

The rearrangement joins TRBV6-5 to TRBJ2-7; D not certain. Germline V CDR1 and CDR2: MNHEY, SVGAGI. The V and J ends lost 0 bases and 0 bases respectively, with 9 bases between them. This CDR3 has 15 residues. CDR3 protein: CASSYSAGYSYEQYF. The CDR3 nucleotides read TGTGCCAGCAGTTACTCTGCAGGATACTCCTACGAGCAGTACTTC.

This chain connects TRBV5-1 to TRBJ1-1; 7 bases align to TRBD1. Trimming at V came to 4 bases and at J to 6 bases, leaving 0 bases not matched to a gene. CDR3 length equals 11 residues. The germline V gene encodes CDR1 SGHRS and CDR2 YFSETQ. CDR3 coding DNA: TGCGCCAGCAGCAGGGGGCCTGAAGCTTTCTTT. Encoded protein: CASSRGPEAFF.

In its sample, this clone was seen a few times. V usage is TRBV2 and J usage is TRBJ1-5; tentatively, D is TRBD1 (5 bases). The V gene lost 8 bases and the J gene lost 6 bases, with 11 bases spanning the gap. Looked up from germline, CDR1 is SNHLY and CDR2 is FYNNEI. The CDR3 loop spans 12 amino acids. CDR3 DNA sequence: TGTGCCAGCGGAATTGGGGGTCAGCCCCAGCATTTT. This translates into CASGIGGQPQHF.

This clone showed up just once. V is TRBV4-1 and J is TRBJ2-1, with 8 bases fitting TRBD2. The J segment lost 0 bases and the V segment lost 4 bases, leaving 5 bases of the junction unmatched. The CDR3 covers 16 residues. The germline CDR1 and CDR2 sequences are MGHRA and YSYEKL. CDR3: CASSLLAGSSYNEQFF. As DNA, the CDR3 is TGCGCCAGCAGCCTCTTAGCGGGAAGCTCCTACAATGAGCAGTTCTTC.

The CDR3 reads CASSPSGANYGYTF. The CDR3 DNA reads TGTGCCAGCAGCCCGAGTGGGGCTAACTATGGCTACACCTTC. The chain recombines TRBV9 with TRBJ1-2, with D unresolved. Trimming cost V 4 bases and J 0 bases, with 10 bases left between them. This CDR3 region has 14 residues. Germline values: CDR1 SGDLS, CDR2 YYNGEE.

The V and J genes are TRBV5-1 and TRBJ2-5; a possible D gene is TRBD2 (6 bases). The CDR3 contains 13 residues. CDR1 SGHRS and CDR2 YFSETQ come from the germline V gene. V gave up 4 bases and J gave up 4 bases, with 11 bases separating them. The CDR3 DNA reads as TGCGCCAGCAGCCCGCATAGCGGAGAGACCCAGTACTTC. As protein: CASSPHSGETQYF.

This chain joins TRBV28 and TRBJ2-2, with a weak D call TRBD2 (6 bases). Germline V gene lookup returns CDR1 MDHEN and CDR2 SYDVKM. The CDR3 length is 15 residues. V was clipped by 7 bases and J by 1 base, with 13 bases between them. For the CDR3, the DNA is TGTGCCAGCACTTTTAGCGGAGAGAACACCGGGGAGCTGTTTTTT. Translation gives CASTFSGENTGELFF.

This clone was observed a handful of times. The chain employs TRBV28 and TRBJ1-1; no clear D. Germline V gene lookup returns CDR1 MDHEN and CDR2 SYDVKM. The CDR3 consists of 14 residues. V lost 5 bases and J lost 4, with 14 bases in between. The CDR3 protein is CASSLSLLGTEAFF. The CDR3 coding sequence is TGTGCCAGCAGTCTAAGCCTATTGGGCACTGAAGCTTTCTTT.

This chain links TRBV20-1 with TRBJ1-2, with D uncertain. V was shortened by 1 base and J by 8 bases, with 8 bases between the two germline ends. This CDR3 is 11 amino acids long. Germline values: CDR1 DFQATT, CDR2 SNEGSKA (reference sequence). CDR3 region: CSARGGGGYTF. The CDR3 coding sequence is TGCAGTGCTAGAGGCGGAGGGGGCTACACCTTC.

The chain combines TRBV7-2 with TRBJ2-7; D may be TRBD2 (6 bases). Germline CDR1 and CDR2: SGHTA and FQGNSA. The ends were cut back, 3 bases at V and 3 bases at J, with 15 bases in the middle. This CDR3 contains 15 residues. The CDR3 DNA reads TGTGCCAGCAGCTTGGAGGGTAGCGGAATCTACGAGCAGTACTTC. Its translation is CASSLEGSGIYEQYF.

The V and J genes are TRBV10-3 and TRBJ2-3; 7 nucleotides line up with TRBD1. This CDR3 is built from 15 residues. The V gene end was trimmed by 6 bases and the J gene end by 0 bases; junction bases not matched to a gene: 6. Germline CDR1 and CDR2: ENHRY and SYGVKD. CDR3 residues: CAISDRETSTDTQYF. The CDR3 DNA reads TGTGCCATCAGCGACAGGGAAACTAGCACAGATACGCAGTATTTT.

CDR3 bases: TGCGCCAGCAGGCCGTTGTCCGGGACATCCTACGAGCAGTACTTC. This sequence encodes CASRPLSGTSYEQYF. The chain couples TRBV5-1 to TRBJ2-7; maybe TRBD1 (6 bases). Looked up from germline, CDR1 is SGHRS and CDR2 is YFSETQ. The CDR3 contains 15 residues. The V end was cut by 5 bases, the J end by 1 base, with 16 bases between. The whole variable domain, filled in from reference TRBV5-1 and TRBJ2-7, reads KAGVTQTPRYLIKTRGQQVTLSCSPISGHRSVSWYQQTPGQGLQFLFEYFSETQRNKGNFPGRFSGRQFSNSRSEMNVSTLELGDSALYLCASRPLSGTSYEQYFGPGTRLTVT.

This chain links TRBV9 with TRBJ2-2; either TRBD1 or TRBD2 may fit D (6 bases each). The V gene's germline CDR1 is SGDLS and CDR2 YYNGEE. V was shortened by 1 base and J by 6 bases, with 13 bases between the two germline ends. This CDR3 spans 15 amino acids. DNA of the CDR3: TGTGCCAGCAGCGTAAGGGGGGAGTGGTCCGGGGAGCTGTTTTTT. Its protein is CASSVRGEWSGELFF.

The chain combines TRBV28 with TRBJ1-2; D is perhaps TRBD1 (5 bases). This CDR3 is built from 15 residues. CDR1 MDHEN and CDR2 SYDVKM come from the germline V gene. Trimming pared 6 bases from V and 5 bases from J, leaving 19 bases between. The CDR3 coding sequence is TGTGCCAGCAGCCCCCGGTGGCGAGAGGGGTATGGCTACACCTTC. The encoded protein is CASSPRWREGYGYTF.

This clone was picked up one time. V is TRBV6-6 and J is TRBJ2-7; 8 bases align to TRBD2. The CDR3 covers 16 residues. J was trimmed by 4 bases and V by 4 bases; bases with no gene match: 12. The germline gives CDR1 MNHNY, CDR2 SVGAGI (reference sequence). The CDR3 nucleotides read TGTGCCAGCAGTTCACAAGGTAGCGGGATTGTGTACGAGCAGTACTTC. Its translation: CASSSQGSGIVYEQYF.

The chain recombines TRBV4-1 with TRBJ2-3; TRBD2 matches at 8 bases. CDR3 length: 16 residues. The V segment lost 4 bases and the J segment 4 bases; nucleotides outside the gene matches: 10. The germline V gene has CDR1 MGHRA and CDR2 YSYEKL. The CDR3 is CASSPGAAGDSDTQYF. The CDR3 DNA reads TGCGCCAGCAGCCCCGGGGCAGCGGGGGATTCAGATACGCAGTATTTT.

The chain couples TRBV5-8 to TRBJ1-5; 12 positions match TRBD1. The ends lost 3 bases at V and 2 bases at J; junction bases unmatched: 9. Germline assignment: CDR1 SGHTS and CDR2 YDEGEE. The CDR3 covers 18 residues. The CDR3 DNA sequence: TGTGCCAGCAGCTACACCGGGACAGGGGGCGCGGGCAATCAGCCCCAGCATTTT. Protein: CASSYTGTGGAGNQPQHF.

This chain connects TRBV5-1 to TRBJ1-2; perhaps TRBD1 as D (6 bases). This CDR3 spans 14 amino acids. V dropped 2 bases and J dropped 6 bases, with 14 bases sitting between them. CDR1 is SGHRS, CDR2 YFSETQ, per germline. CDR3 sequence reads: CASSLSTGRDGYTF. In nucleotides, the CDR3 is TGCGCCAGCAGCTTATCGACAGGCCGGGATGGCTACACCTTC.

The J gene is TRBJ2-2, the V gene TRBV5-4; 8 nucleotides match TRBD1. CDR3 length: 15 residues. Trimming took 4 bases from V and 2 from J; bases not matched to a gene: 4. Germline CDR1 is SGHNT and CDR2 is YYREEE (reference sequence). This CDR3 is CASSPGQANTGELFF. The CDR3 nucleotides read TGTGCCAGCAGCCCGGGACAGGCAAACACCGGGGAGCTGTTTTTT.